The 13 T cell receptor beta chains below come from one sample, sequenced in a study of blood T cell repertoires in COVID-19. Sequencing used immunoSEQ multiplex PCR; TCRdb keeps in-frame clones, though not all of them. This table has 180,000 or so clones, 85% to 90% appearing once. The material sequenced was peripheral blood. These receptors were taken from a man in his forties or fifties with acute or convalescent COVID-19.

In DNA, the CDR3 is TGTGCCAGCAGTGGCCTCCGCACAGATACGCAGTATTTT. It is translated as CASSGLRTDTQYF. This sequence joins TRBV7-3 and TRBJ2-3; no clear D gene. CDR3 length: 13 residues. Looked up from germline, CDR1 is SGHTA and CDR2 is FQGTGA. V was cut by 6 bases and J by 1 base, with 8 bases left in between.

The chain joins TRBV27 to TRBJ2-3; D is possibly TRBD1 (6 bases). The germline V gene has CDR1 MNHEY and CDR2 SMNVEV (reference sequence). This CDR3 is built from 14 residues. V was trimmed by 6 bases and J by 0 bases, leaving 10 bases between them. CDR3 DNA sequence: TGTGCCAGCAGCAATGGACAGAGCACAGATACGCAGTATTTT. It is translated as CASSNGQSTDTQYF.

The chain links TRBV2 to TRBJ2-5; D is unresolved. V lost 4 bases, J lost 0 bases, and 6 bases lay in between. The CDR3 is 13 amino acids. CDR1 SNHLY and CDR2 FYNNEI come from the germline V gene. CDR3 in DNA: TGTGCCAGCAGTGTATTGTACCAAGAGACCCAGTACTTC. Protein product: CASSVLYQETQYF.

The chain employs TRBV10-2 and TRBJ1-1, with 8 nucleotides matching TRBD1. V dropped 8 bases and J dropped 5; count of bases not matched to a gene: 13. In germline, CDR1 is WSHSY, CDR2 SAAADI. The CDR3 covers 15 residues. The CDR3 bases are TGCGCCAGCGCGAGCCCCGGACAGGGAGGAACTGAAGCTTTCTTT. Residues: CASASPGQGGTEAFF.

This chain links TRBV7-2 with TRBJ2-2; the match to TRBD1 covers 8 bases. This CDR3 comprises 17 residues. The J segment lost 5 bases and the V segment lost 1 base, leaving 9 bases of the junction unmatched. CDR1 is SGHTA, CDR2 FQGNSA, per germline. The CDR3 nucleotides are TGTGCCAGCAGCTTAGACTCCAGGGGGCGTGGAACCGGGGAGCTGTTTTTT. It is translated as CASSLDSRGRGTGELFF.

The rearrangement joins TRBV5-1 to TRBJ1-1; weak D call: TRBD1 (6 bases). The CDR3 length is 14 residues. Germline CDR1 is SGHRS and CDR2 is YFSETQ. Trimming left V 4 bases short and J 3 bases short, with 13 bases between. For the CDR3, the DNA is TGCGCCAGCAGCCAGGGGCGGTGGGACACTGAAGCTTTCTTT. It specifies CASSQGRWDTEAFF.

This clone was recorded only once. V and J are TRBV3-1 (or the pseudogene TRBV3-2) and TRBJ2-2, with D possibly matching TRBD1 (6 bases). The V end was cut by 4 bases, the J end by 3 bases, with 15 bases between. The CDR3 totals 16 residues. Germline CDR1 is LGHDT and CDR2 is YNNKEL (reference sequence). CDR3 sequence reads: CASSRVAGADTGELFF. Written as DNA, the CDR3 is TGTGCCAGCAGCCGCGTTGCAGGGGCTGACACCGGGGAGCTGTTTTTT.

This clone was found a few times. The chain employs TRBV15 and TRBJ1-5; TRBD1 agrees at 7 bases. V lost 1 base and J lost 4; bases outside the gene matches: 7. Germline CDR1 reads LNHNV; CDR2 reads YYDKDF (reference sequence). The CDR3 contains 16 residues. The DNA of the CDR3 is TGTGCCACCAGCAGAGGCGACAGGGTGGGGAATCAGCCCCAGCATTTT. Residues: CATSRGDRVGNQPQHF.

V gene TRBV7-8 combines with J gene TRBJ2-6; weak D call: TRBD1 (6 bases). V was clipped by 2 bases and J by 2 bases, with 10 bases between them. CDR1 and CDR2 from the germline V gene are SGHVS and FQNEAQ. The CDR3 extends over 16 amino acids. CDR3 nucleotides: TGTGCCAGCAGCTTATTACAGGGCGCTGGGGCCAACGTCCTGACTTTC. Protein product: CASSLLQGAGANVLTF.

This sequence joins TRBV9 and TRBJ2-2; no clear D gene. Germline V gene sequence: CDR1 SGDLS, CDR2 YYNGEE. The V gene lost 3 bases and the J gene lost 3 bases, with 12 bases spanning the gap. There are 15 residues in the CDR3. CDR3 DNA sequence: TGTGCCAGCAGCGACAGCCCAACAGACACCGGGGAGCTGTTTTTT. It is translated as CASSDSPTDTGELFF.

In this sample, this clone turned up once. The genes are TRBV2 and TRBJ1-1; D is undetermined. Germline loops: CDR1 SNHLY, CDR2 FYNNEI. V lost 7 bases and J 1 base, leaving 13 bases between the germline ends. CDR3 length: 14 amino acids. Here the CDR3 DNA reads TGTGCCAGCAAGGGCGGACTGGGGAACACTGAAGCTTTCTTT. It encodes CASKGGLGNTEAFF.

The gene calls are TRBV5-1 and TRBJ2-3; perhaps TRBD2 as D (6 bases). This CDR3 has 15 residues. Trimming left V 4 bases short and J 0 bases short, with 12 bases between. Germline V gene lookup returns CDR1 SGHRS and CDR2 YFSETQ. CDR3 sequence (DNA): TGCGCCAGCAGCCCATCTAGCGCCAGCACAGATACGCAGTATTTT. Translating gives CASSPSSASTDTQYF.

This clone was recorded a few times. The chain recombines TRBV4-1 with TRBJ2-2, with 7 nucleotides matching TRBD1. J lost 4 bases, V lost 4 bases, and 6 bases had no gene match. CDR3 length equals 15 residues. Germline V gene sequence: CDR1 MGHRA, CDR2 YSYEKL. This CDR3 reads CASSPRGPVTGELFF. DNA for the CDR3: TGCGCCAGCAGCCCTAGGGGGCCCGTCACCGGGGAGCTGTTTTTT.